A selection of T cell receptor beta chains follows, all from one sample in a study of blood T cell repertoires in COVID-19. The repertoire was sequenced with immunoSEQ multiplex PCR; TCRdb's copy has only in-frame clones and lacks some. The sample carries more than 400,000 clones, 90% recorded once. Material for sequencing was PBMCs or T cells enriched from blood (not recorded which). These receptor sequences come from a man younger than 30 who had recovered from COVID-19. Both conserved end residues are part of each CDR3. A D gene is named only where the DNA matches it firmly. For some rows the clone size is stated as once, few or many, or as a class when expanded; others skip it.

size: .
V: TRBV19
J: TRBJ1-5
D: .
CDR3: CASSTDRAGQPQHF
DNA: TGTGCCAGTAGTACGGACAGAGCTGGTCAGCCCCAGCATTTT

size: .
V: TRBV19
J: TRBJ1-1
D: TRBD1
CDR3: CASSPTDRGGTEAFF
DNA: TGTGCCAGTAGTCCAACGGACAGGGGAGGCACTGAAGCTTTCTTT

size: .
V: TRBV7-8
J: TRBJ2-3
D: .
CDR3: CASSEVAEVADTQYF
DNA: TGTGCCAGCAGCGAGGTGGCGGAGGTGGCAGATACGCAGTATTTT

size: .
V: TRBV6-5
J: TRBJ2-1
D: TRBD2
CDR3: CASSVAGGPSEQFF
DNA: TGTGCCAGCAGCGTAGCGGGAGGGCCAAGTGAGCAGTTCTTC

size: once
V: TRBV5-6
J: TRBJ1-6
D: TRBD1
CDR3: CASSPDRANSPLHF
DNA: TGTGCCAGCAGCCCGGACAGGGCCAATTCACCCCTCCACTTT

size: .
V: TRBV6-5
J: TRBJ2-7
D: .
CDR3: CASTPGSSARYEQYF
DNA: TGTGCCAGCACTCCGGGGAGCTCGGCCCGCTACGAGCAGTACTTC

size: .
V: TRBV7-9
J: TRBJ1-4
D: .
CDR3: CASSQGTNEKLFF
DNA: TGTGCCAGCAGCCAGGGGACTAATGAAAAACTGTTTTTT

size: .
V: TRBV28
J: TRBJ1-5
D: .
CDR3: CASGGGPYSNQPQHF
DNA: TGTGCCAGCGGCGGGGGGCCCTATAGCAATCAGCCCCAGCATTTT

size: .
V: TRBV11-1
J: TRBJ1-4
D: .
CDR3: CASSPGTLNEKLFF
DNA: TGTGCCAGCAGCCCCGGGACACTTAATGAAAAACTGTTTTTT

size: .
V: TRBV19
J: TRBJ1-5
D: TRBD1
CDR3: CASSIRQGYQPQHF
DNA: TGTGCCAGTAGTATCAGACAGGGGTATCAGCCCCAGCATTTT

size: .
V: TRBV28
J: TRBJ2-5
D: .
CDR3: CASSLTGETQYF
DNA: TGTGCCAGCAGTTTAACAGGCGAGACCCAGTACTTC

size: .
V: TRBV2
J: TRBJ2-2
D: .
CDR3: CASRRDSRDTGELFF
DNA: TGTGCCAGCAGGCGGGACAGCCGAGATACCGGGGAGCTGTTTTTT

size: .
V: TRBV12-3/TRBV12-4
J: TRBJ2-7
D: .
CDR3: CASSLGRTYEQYF
DNA: TGTGCCAGCAGTTTAGGTAGAACCTACGAGCAGTACTTC

size: .
V: TRBV2
J: TRBJ2-5
D: TRBD2
CDR3: CASRNSGGDQETQYF
DNA: TGTGCCAGCAGAAATAGCGGGGGAGACCAAGAGACCCAGTACTTC

size: .
V: TRBV11-3
J: TRBJ1-5
D: .
CDR3: CASSLWPWLSNQPQHF
DNA: TGTGCCAGCAGCTTATGGCCTTGGCTTAGCAATCAGCCCCAGCATTTT

size: .
V: TRBV5-1
J: TRBJ1-1
D: .
CDR3: CASSPEGEGDTEAFF
DNA: TGCGCCAGCAGCCCGGAAGGGGAGGGGGACACTGAAGCTTTCTTT

size: .
V: TRBV5-1
J: TRBJ1-1
D: TRBD1
CDR3: CASSLSGQGSTEAFF
DNA: TGCGCCAGCAGCTTGTCTGGACAGGGAAGCACTGAAGCTTTCTTT

size: .
V: TRBV4-1
J: TRBJ1-5
D: TRBD1
CDR3: CASSQEDRDNQPQHF
DNA: TGCGCCAGCAGCCAGGAGGACAGGGACAATCAGCCCCAGCATTTT

size: .
V: TRBV5-4
J: TRBJ1-6
D: .
CDR3: CASSWTVRGLRNSPLHF
DNA: TGTGCCAGCAGCTGGACTGTCAGGGGTTTAAGGAATTCACCCCTCCACTTT

size: .
V: TRBV20-1
J: TRBJ1-2
D: .
CDR3: CSASNWLVPGFGYTF
DNA: TGCAGTGCTAGTAATTGGCTGGTACCGGGGTTTGGCTACACCTTC

size: .
V: TRBV27
J: TRBJ1-4
D: .
CDR3: CASSRGLWEKLFF
DNA: TGTGCCAGCAGTCGAGGGCTTTGGGAAAAACTGTTTTTT

size: .
V: TRBV2
J: TRBJ1-6
D: TRBD1
CDR3: CASRSGTGVNSPLHF
DNA: TGTGCCAGCAGATCCGGGACAGGCGTGAATTCACCCCTCCACTTT

size: .
V: TRBV11-2
J: TRBJ1-2
D: TRBD1
CDR3: CASSSHPGGGYGYTF
DNA: TGTGCCAGCAGCTCACACCCAGGGGGCGGCTATGGCTACACCTTC

size: few
V: TRBV19
J: TRBJ2-5
D: TRBD2
CDR3: CASSIGPSGRFQETQYF
DNA: TGTGCCAGTAGTATAGGCCCCAGCGGGAGGTTCCAAGAGACCCAGTACTTC

size: .
V: TRBV4-1
J: TRBJ2-7
D: TRBD1
CDR3: CASSDAGTGGHEQYF
DNA: TGCGCCAGCAGCGACGCCGGGACAGGGGGCCACGAGCAGTACTTC

size: .
V: TRBV9
J: TRBJ2-1
D: TRBD1
CDR3: CASSVGQGPYNEQFF
DNA: TGTGCCAGCAGCGTAGGACAGGGTCCCTACAATGAGCAGTTCTTC

size: .
V: TRBV28
J: TRBJ1-2
D: TRBD1
CDR3: CASSQGGGYTF
DNA: TGTGCCAGCTCCCAGGGGGGAGGCTACACCTTC

size: .
V: TRBV7-2
J: TRBJ2-7
D: TRBD2
CDR3: CASSSKGWTSVTEQYF
DNA: TGTGCCAGCAGCTCTAAGGGTTGGACTAGCGTTACCGAGCAGTACTTC

size: .
V: TRBV21-1
J: TRBJ2-1
D: .
CDR3: CASIKIETGPEQFF
DNA: TGTGCCAGCATTAAAATAGAGACAGGCCCTGAGCAGTTCTTC

size: few
V: TRBV4-1
J: TRBJ2-7
D: .
CDR3: CASSQEGVGYRSSYEQYF
DNA: TGCGCCAGCAGCCAAGAAGGGGTGGGCTATCGAAGCTCCTACGAGCAGTACTTC

size: .
V: TRBV6-5
J: TRBJ1-2
D: TRBD1
CDR3: CASSRGQPYGYTF
DNA: TGTGCCAGCAGTCGGGGACAGCCATATGGCTACACCTTC

size: once
V: TRBV10-3
J: TRBJ2-5
D: .
CDR3: CAISGGTEQETQYF
DNA: TGTGCCATCAGTGGCGGGACGGAGCAAGAGACCCAGTACTTC

size: .
V: TRBV7-2
J: TRBJ2-7
D: TRBD2
CDR3: CASSPGTSGRRLGYEQYF
DNA: TGTGCCAGCAGCCCGGGGACTAGCGGAAGAAGGCTCGGCTACGAGCAGTACTTC

size: .
V: TRBV10-3
J: TRBJ1-4
D: .
CDR3: CAISERENEKLFF
DNA: TGTGCCATCAGTGAGCGGGAAAATGAAAAACTGTTTTTT

size: .
V: TRBV19
J: TRBJ1-1
D: TRBD1
CDR3: CASSTFERTGGNTEAFF
DNA: TGTGCCAGTAGTACATTCGAGAGGACAGGGGGGAACACTGAAGCTTTCTTT

size: few
V: TRBV7-8
J: TRBJ1-1
D: .
CDR3: CASSPGAGNTEAFF
DNA: TGTGCCAGCAGCCCAGGGGCGGGGAACACTGAAGCTTTCTTT

size: .
V: TRBV9
J: TRBJ2-3
D: .
CDR3: CASSVGTGRADTQYF
DNA: TGTGCCAGCAGCGTTGGAACAGGGCGTGCAGATACGCAGTATTTT